The rows below give T cell receptor beta chains drawn from one sample of a study of T cells in narcolepsy. Measured with immunoSEQ multiplex PCR; TCRdb has only the in-frame clones, and not every one. The sample includes around 16,000 clones, roughly 85% of them seen just once. Sequencing was carried out using memory (CD45RA-) CD4+ T cells from blood. These receptors all come from a human donor in good health. Both conserved end residues are part of each CDR3.

J gene	CDR3 length	V gene	CDR3 protein
TRBJ1-5	15	TRBV28	CASSLYRRSNQPQHF
TRBJ1-1	14	TRBV4-3	CASSQGDRYTEAFF
TRBJ2-7	16	TRBV19	CASSHLTGLAGAEQYF
TRBJ2-1	16	TRBV4-1	CASSQDTGGADNEQFF
TRBJ2-1	11	TRBV2	CASSQTNEQFF
TRBJ2-1	14	TRBV7-9	CASKRGGTASEQFF
TRBJ1-1	13	TRBV19	CASSTGQGFEAFF
TRBJ2-7	12	TRBV18	CASSPNSYEQYF
TRBJ1-6	14	TRBV4-3	CASSRNSGGKPLHF
TRBJ2-1	15	TRBV5-1	CASSNEGVWLDEQFF
TRBJ2-3	15	TRBV18	CASSQISSIPDTQYF
TRBJ2-2	13	TRBV6-1	CASRTSLTGELFF
TRBJ2-1	14	TRBV6-1	CASRKSGVYNEQFF
TRBJ1-5	15	TRBV12-5	CASGLVPRQNQPQHF
TRBJ1-1	16	TRBV19	CASTPRALQGWSEAFF
-	15	TRBV5-8	CASSLRTSGSHEQYF
TRBJ2-7	16	TRBV10-3	CAISEPGQGGLYEQYF
TRBJ2-5	13	TRBV7-9	CASSLGVQETQYF
TRBJ1-2	14	TRBV7-9	CASSPGQGLRGYTF
TRBJ1-1	16	TRBV5-6	CASSLRGAGTNTEAFF
TRBJ1-2	15	TRBV5-1	CASRNPGQSFYGYTF
TRBJ2-3	14	TRBV19	CASSSQPSTDTQYF
TRBJ2-7	16	TRBV18	CASSSTLDGPWNEQYF
TRBJ2-1	15	TRBV6-5	CASRHEISSYNEQFF
TRBJ1-6	15	TRBV19	CASAPTVAENSPLHF
TRBJ1-1	13	TRBV9	CASSVTGETEAFF
TRBJ1-2	15	TRBV11-2	CASSSPAGTGGGYTF
TRBJ2-7	20	TRBV21-1	CASSKVEKGAEGLASYEQYF
TRBJ1-1	17	TRBV9	CASSVDPSTGVDTEAFF
TRBJ2-5	13	TRBV2	CASGRDSQETQYF
TRBJ2-7	15	TRBV9	CASSVVGTEANEQYF
TRBJ1-6	18	TRBV27	CASSLRTGDRPYNSPLHF
TRBJ1-1	13	TRBV19	CASSSRVDAEAFF
TRBJ2-1	16	TRBV15	CATSRDLVGGRNEQFF
TRBJ2-7	12	TRBV5-1	CASSPLGVEQYF
TRBJ1-1	16	TRBV25-1	CASTGEGRVGSTEAFF
TRBJ1-2	15	TRBV29-1	CSVKTPGGGSYGYTF
-	13	TRBV7-8	CASSFKRDYEQYF
TRBJ2-2	14	TRBV6-1	CASMGGRVTGELFF
TRBJ1-2	14	TRBV9	CASSGTGGGYGYTF
TRBJ1-1	15	TRBV2	CASRKDRGLVTEAFF
TRBJ2-7	14	TRBV6-1	CASGAAIPLHEQYF
TRBJ1-6	15	TRBV6-5	CASRDSQGANSPLHF
TRBJ1-1	15	TRBV4-2	CASSQVSRGDTEAFF
TRBJ1-1	16	TRBV9	CASSVGPGTGLTEAFF
TRBJ2-5	15	TRBV7-2	CASSLGGARRETQYF
TRBJ1-2	13	TRBV18	CASSQDRDYGYTF
TRBJ1-5	13	TRBV7-6	CASSLDSNQPQHF
TRBJ1-5	13	TRBV30	CAWSQGQNQPQHF
TRBJ2-7	13	TRBV19	CASSGQGGHEQYF
TRBJ2-7	15	TRBV21-1	CASGRDGASSYEQYF
TRBJ1-2	14	TRBV9	CASSSPRQPYGYTF
TRBJ1-1	17	TRBV5-1	CASSSGQLRNANTEAFF
TRBJ1-2	13	TRBV6-5	CASSGTGTSGYTF
TRBJ2-7	13	TRBV11-3	CASSLVQGGEQYF